This TCR beta chain was obtained from a study of beta chain features in type 1 diabetes. Study-level findings and limits: People with Type 1 diabetes carried modestly yet significantly shorter TCRB CDR3s in all four CD4+ subsets. Cells with high TCR expression could be over-represented by cDNA sequencing.

V lost 2 bases to trimming and J lost 6 bases; unmatched junction nucleotides: 9. Germline V gene data show CDR1 as SEHNR and CDR2 as FQNEAQ (reference sequence). The CDR3 has 16 residues. Expressed TCRB transcripts were sequenced because the entire RNA isolate underwent reverse transcription. Assay: immunoSEQ multiplex PCR; the TCRdb copy retains only in-frame clones and omits some. Found here are hundreds of thousands of clones, 10% to 15% of them singletons; the top ten hold 0.022%. Details on this clone: No antigen is known for it.

Material for sequencing was naive CD4+ T cells from blood. This TCR was recovered from a man younger than 30 with type 1 diabetes. The J gene is TRBJ1-4, the V gene TRBV7-9, with TRBD1 matching 7 bases. CDR3 nucleotide sequence: TGTGCCAGCAGCTTATTCTGGGCCGACAGGGATGAAAAACTGTTTTTT. It translates to CASSLFWADRDEKLFF.